The source of this T cell receptor beta chain is a study of T cells in Graves' hyperthyroidism and ophthalmopathy (dated by TCRdb to about 2019). Regarding the complete study: Peripheral blood samples were taken at the time of initial diagnosis, prior to any treatment. After sampling, hyperthyroidism patients received methimazole starting at 30 mg daily, and ophthalmopathy patients received high-dose intravenous methylprednisolone. To identify TCR V-J signatures that set the groups apart, the researchers used a discovery cohort of roughly 100 patients, made up of approximately 43 with Graves' ophthalmopathy and some 56 with stable Graves' hyperthyroidism. The study also compared thyroid tissue and blood T-cell repertoires from a handful of Graves' hyperthyroidism patients. The paper describes TCR Vbeta CDR3 sequencing of some 130 peripheral blood samples, made up of under 50 ophthalmopathy patients, approximately 73 hyperthyroidism patients and roughly 17 progressor patients. Prospective prediction of ophthalmopathy was tested in an independent validation cohort of 18 to 20 hyperthyroidism patients and around 16 patients who later progressed to ophthalmopathy. The 100 or so discovery patients were randomly split 7:3 into training and test sets.

This clonotype showed up many times. No antigen is known for it. Per-base quality was not reported, and no clone a single base away is much larger than it. Amplification of TCR beta CDR3 regions was carried out from RNA transcripts. A first-round RT-PCR of the TCR CDR3 used the HTBI primer set with the Qiagen OneStep RT-PCR kit. A second multiplex PCR round built the libraries, followed by size selection and purification. Libraries were sequenced paired-end with 100 bp reads on an Illumina HiSeq2000. The authors' analysis ran thus. Raw data were processed with SOAPnuke, discarding reads with adapters, uncalled bases, mean Phred below 15, or no exact constant-primer or identifier match. COPE v1.2.5 was used to merge the high-quality paired reads, and each unique nucleotide sequence was defined as a clonotype. MiTCR v1.1 was used to align the clonotypes against IMGT TRBV, TRBD and TRBJ reference segments. The analysis was restricted to V-J combinations with a frequency above 0.0001, which together covered 99% to 99.2% of the repertoires. The TCS score was defined as F50 (clonal expansion) divided by E x V (chaos), with BLOSUM62-based TCRdist calculated between CDR3 peptides within each V-J. Welch's t-statistics and random forest reduced several hundred V-J features to 10 to 15, which were used in a naive Bayes classifier (R e1071). Using fastp trimming at Q25 and MiXCR clonotype assembly, TCRdb reanalyzed the public sequencing data and kept in-frame beta chains. CDR3 protein duplicates are merged, each entry listing the most common genes and DNA. TCRdb's processing, not the study's, gives the V and J calls here. Recorded for this sample are 200,000 to 250,000 distinct CDR3 sequences; 17% of them occurred a single time. The ten largest clonotypes hold under 65% of the sample.

A patient counted as having stable Graves' hyperthyroidism if no progression to ophthalmopathy occurred over 18 months of follow-up. Hyperthyroidism patients were aged 18 to 65 years and newly diagnosed, with disease duration of less than 2 months. Any patient with an uncontrolled infection, another autoimmune disease, pregnancy or lactation was excluded. Diagnoses were based on clinical symptoms, serum thyroxine and TRAb, thyroid ultrasound and orbital computed tomography. PBMCs were isolated from 10 ml of fresh peripheral blood by Ficoll-Paque density gradient centrifugation. Total RNA was extracted with Trizol reagent, and quality was checked on an Agilent 2100 Bioanalyzer. Trimming takes 4 bases off V and 3 bases off J; junction bases not matched to a gene: 6. From a lookup of the germline V gene, CDR1 and CDR2 are SGHRS and YFSETQ. Counted from cysteine to phenylalanine, this CDR3 has 14 amino acids. Only the CDR3 DNA stays, 42 bases, in frame from base 1.

Points the paper makes about the study in general: No statistical method was used to set the sample size in advance, and investigators knew the group allocation. Most expanded thyroid clonotypes (frequency above 0.001) were also detected in blood, suggesting blood repertoires may reflect thyroid immune responses. In validation, the model predicted progression to ophthalmopathy a median of about 6.8 months before onset, with roughly 71% sensitivity and just under 75% specificity. A model built on a 13 V-J signature distinguished ophthalmopathy from stable hyperthyroidism, reaching around 87% sensitivity and approximately 83% specificity in cross-validation and 80%/75% in testing.

Specimen: blood. The TCR originated in a middle-aged man with Graves' hyperthyroidism. Here the chain combines TRBV5-1 and TRBJ1-1, with 7 middle bases fitting TRBD1. The DNA is as follows: TGCGCCAGCAGCCAACAGGGGCAAGACACTGAAGCTTTCTTT. This codes for CASSQQGQDTEAFF.